This T cell receptor beta chain emerged from a study of T cell responses to AZD1222 COVID-19 vaccine (TCRdb year 2021). Background on the whole study: TCR sequencing was performed for roughly 250 trial participants, of whom about 200 were given two doses of AZD1222 and approximately 25 were given two doses of MenACWY control vaccine. Trial participants were enrolled into age subgroups of 18-55, 56-69 and 70-plus years, which contained about 150, 28 and 57 TCR-sequenced participants, respectively.

Including cysteine and phenylalanine, the CDR3 has 13 amino acids. The only DNA kept is the CDR3, 39 bases in frame from the first base. Trimming costs V 4 bases and J 8 bases, and their ends lie 12 bases apart. CDR1 is given as SEHNR and CDR2 as FQNEAQ, both from the germline V gene (reference sequence). A word on this clone: Which antigen it targets is not known. Within one base of it there is no much larger clone, and no base qualities were kept.

The CDR3 regions of human TCRbeta chains were analyzed by immunosequencing. Turning to the authors' computational methods: TCRs in the repertoires were compared against a reference library of SARS-CoV-2-specific TCRs that had been generated with the MIRA antigen-specificity platform. Breadth meant the fraction of unique TCRs that were SARS-CoV-2-associated, whereas depth meant the fraction of total T cells that were SARS-CoV-2-associated. Each spike-specific TCR was assigned to its reactive spike region and to a CD4 or CD8 class using the MIRA data. Log10-transformed breadth and depth values were compared by one-way ANOVA with Sidak's multiple comparisons tests. Sourced from immuneACCESS, this table was stored by TCRdb with only in-frame sequences that have V and J called. A share of the clones is absent; for the studies checked, an unresolved V gene accounts for under half, and the remainder has no known explanation. Clone size and V and J calls were adopted from that table, with D and trimming inferred from the DNA. In all, the sample holds some 200,000 clones, and around 94% of those were seen once. About 3.5% of the sample comes from the top ten.

The time point tag for this specimen amounts to: about 28 days (+/-7) after the second vaccine dose. In the paper's terms, the treatment or condition label means: meningococcal conjugate vaccine given as trial control. The vaccinee samples were drawn from two UK trials, COV001 and COV002, one of which was a single-blind randomized controlled phase 2/3 trial testing AZD1222 (ChAdOx1 nCoV-19) in healthy adults. Trial participant PBMC samples were collected at day 0 and day 28 after the second dose for TCRbeta chain sequencing. Study-wide conclusions, independent of this receptor: In the small 56-69-year group, the increase in depth fell short of significance, most likely because of low power. Participants were mostly white British and included more females than males, and it was suggested by the authors that clonal diversity may have been underestimated. Spike-specific TCR breadth and depth rose significantly after two AZD1222 doses compared with day 0 and with MenACWY recipients. Because no day 14 peak-response samples were available, repertoires were characterized only after the peak T cell response. Conclusions about previously exposed vaccinees are limited, since just six AZD1222 recipients were seropositive for SARS-CoV-2 at baseline. Reportedly, close to half of the unique spike-specific TCRs recognized epitopes lying outside the regions that are mutated in the B.1.351 and B.1.1.7 variants. The whole spike protein was spanned by vaccine-associated CD4 TCRs, and dominant responses were seen in regions 160-218 and 743-854.

The chain was built from TRBV7-9 and TRBJ2-1; TRBD2 is a weak D gene call, 6 bases matching. The source is an adult who received the MenACWY meningococcal vaccine as a control. The specimen was peripheral blood, collected 28 days after the second dose of the MenACWY control vaccine. The CDR3: CASSWGGGDEQFF. In nucleotide form, the sequence is TGTGCCAGCAGCTGGGGAGGAGGGGATGAGCAGTTCTTC.